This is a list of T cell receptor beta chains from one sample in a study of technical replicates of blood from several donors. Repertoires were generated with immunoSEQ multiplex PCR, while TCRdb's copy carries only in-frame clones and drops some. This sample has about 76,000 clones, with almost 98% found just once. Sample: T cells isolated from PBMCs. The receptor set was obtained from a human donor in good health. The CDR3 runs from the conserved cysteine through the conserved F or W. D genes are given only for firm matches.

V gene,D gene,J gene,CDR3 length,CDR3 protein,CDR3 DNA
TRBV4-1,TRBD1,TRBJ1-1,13,CASRMTGGIEAFF,TGCGCCAGCAGAATGACAGGGGGCATAGAAGCTTTCTTT
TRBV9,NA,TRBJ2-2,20,CASSVTISGTPRFNTGELFF,TGTGCCAGCAGCGTAACCATCTCCGGGACACCCCGCTTTAACACCGGGGAGCTGTTTTTT
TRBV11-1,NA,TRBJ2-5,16,CASSFFISSSVETQYF,TGTGCCAGCAGCTTTTTTATTAGTTCTAGCGTAGAGACCCAGTACTTC
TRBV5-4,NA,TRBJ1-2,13,CASSLGGLGGYTF,TGTGCCAGCAGCTTGGGGGGGCTGGGTGGCTACACCTTC
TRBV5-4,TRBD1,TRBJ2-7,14,CASSQGGTGNEQYF,TGTGCCAGCAGCCAGGGCGGGACAGGGAACGAGCAGTACTTC
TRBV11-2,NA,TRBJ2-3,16,CASSLGPSPHTDTQYF,TGTGCCAGCAGCTTAGGGCCTAGCCCACACACAGATACGCAGTATTTT
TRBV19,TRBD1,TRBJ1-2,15,CASRITGTASNGYTF,TGTGCCAGTAGAATTACCGGGACAGCTTCAAATGGCTACACCTTC
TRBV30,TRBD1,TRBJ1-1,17,CAWSRITIGQGAFEAFF,TGTGCCTGGAGTCGGATAACGATAGGACAGGGCGCATTTGAAGCTTTCTTT
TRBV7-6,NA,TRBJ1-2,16,CASTVSPEGGPYGYTF,TGTGCCAGCACCGTCTCCCCCGAGGGCGGACCCTATGGCTACACCTTC
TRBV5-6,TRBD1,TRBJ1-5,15,CASSLGQGAGRPQHF,TGTGCCAGCAGCTTGGGCCAGGGGGCTGGTCGGCCCCAGCATTTT